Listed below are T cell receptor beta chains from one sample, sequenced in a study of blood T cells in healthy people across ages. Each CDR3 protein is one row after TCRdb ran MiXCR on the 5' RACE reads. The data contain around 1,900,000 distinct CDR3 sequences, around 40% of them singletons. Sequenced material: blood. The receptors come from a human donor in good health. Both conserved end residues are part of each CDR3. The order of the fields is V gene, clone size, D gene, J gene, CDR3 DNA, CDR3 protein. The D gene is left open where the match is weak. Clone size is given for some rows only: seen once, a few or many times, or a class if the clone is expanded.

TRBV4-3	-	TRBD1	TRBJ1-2	TGCGCCAGCAGCCCCCTAGGGACAGGCCACTTCTATGGCTACACCTTC	CASSPLGTGHFYGYTF
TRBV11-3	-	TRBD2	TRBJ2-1	TGTGCCAGCAGCTTAGGGCCGGGACTAGGTGTTTCGGATGAGCAGTTCTTC	CASSLGPGLGVSDEQFF
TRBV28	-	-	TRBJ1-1	TGTGCCAGCAGTTTACGGGATTGCACTGAAGCTTTCTTT	CASSLRDCTEAFF
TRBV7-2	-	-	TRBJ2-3	TGTGCCAGCAGCTTTTCACTAGTATTGGGAGATACGCAGTATTTT	CASSFSLVLGDTQYF
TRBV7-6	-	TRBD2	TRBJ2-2	TGTGCCAGCAGCTCCGTCCTGCTAGCGGGGGTCCCCGGGGAGCGGTTTTTT	CASSSVLLAGVPGERFF
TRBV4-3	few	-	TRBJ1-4	TGCGCCAGCAGCCAAGTTATGAGGGGGGATAATGAAAAACTGTTTTTT	CASSQVMRGDNEKLFF
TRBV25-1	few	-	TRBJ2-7	TGTGCCAGCAGTGAATTGGGGCAGGGCTCCTACGAGCAGTACTTC	CASSELGQGSYEQYF
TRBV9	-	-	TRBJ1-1	TGTGCCAGCAGCGCGTGGGGACCGAACACTGAAGCTTTCTTT	CASSAWGPNTEAFF
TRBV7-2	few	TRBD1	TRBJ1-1	TGTGCCAGCAGCTTCCAGGGGGGAACACTTGAAGCTTTCTTT	CASSFQGGTLEAFF
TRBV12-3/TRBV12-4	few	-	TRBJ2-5	TGTGCCAGCACCCTTGGGGATGAGAGAGAGACCCAGTACTTC	CASTLGDERETQYF
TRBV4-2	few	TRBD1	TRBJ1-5	TGTGCCAGCAGCCAATCACAGGGGGATCAGCCCCAGCATTTT	CASSQSQGDQPQHF
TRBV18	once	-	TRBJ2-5	TGTGCCAGCTCACCCCGGGCGAGCAGCGGAGAGACCCAGTACTTC	CASSPRASSGETQYF
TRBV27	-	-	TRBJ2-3	TGTGCCAGCAGTTTGTTAGGTGGGGCTACAACCCTCCGACACGGTGAAGATACGCAGTATTTT	CASSLLGGATTLRHGEDTQYF
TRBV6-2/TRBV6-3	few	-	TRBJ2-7	TGTGCCAGCAGTTACTCGGGGTCAGAAGGGTTCCCCGAGCAGTACTTC	CASSYSGSEGFPEQYF
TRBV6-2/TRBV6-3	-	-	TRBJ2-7	TGTGCCAGCAGTTATATGGAGGGGACCTACGAGCAGTACTTC	CASSYMEGTYEQYF
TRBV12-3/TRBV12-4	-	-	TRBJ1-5	TGTGCCAGCAGTTTGGGGGGGGCATTATACAATCAGCCCCAGCATTTT	CASSLGGALYNQPQHF
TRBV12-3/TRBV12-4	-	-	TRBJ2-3	TGTGCCAGCACCCTAAGCGGCGTCACAGATACGCAGTATTTT	CASTLSGVTDTQYF
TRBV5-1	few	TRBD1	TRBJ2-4	TGCGCCAGCACCCTCGGGGGACAGGGAGCAAACATTCAGTACTTC	CASTLGGQGANIQYF
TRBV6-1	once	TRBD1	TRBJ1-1	TGTGCCAGCAATACCAGGGGGATTTACGTCACTGAAGCTTTCTTT	CASNTRGIYVTEAFF
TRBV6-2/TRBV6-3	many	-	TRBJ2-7	TGTGCCAGCAGTTACGACTACCCCTACGAGCAGTACTTC	CASSYDYPYEQYF
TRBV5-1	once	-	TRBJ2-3	TGCGCCAGCAGCACGGCCAACGGGGGAGATACGCAGTATTTT	CASSTANGGDTQYF
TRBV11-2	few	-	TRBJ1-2	TGTGCCAGCAGCTTAGATGCTTTATCGGGCATCAGAGGCGGTCCGGGCTATGGCTACACCTTC	CASSLDALSGIRGGPGYGYTF
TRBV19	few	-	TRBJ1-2	TGTGCCAGTTTATCGGGCGGTGGCAACTATGGCTACACCTTC	CASLSGGGNYGYTF
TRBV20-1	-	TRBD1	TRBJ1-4	TGCAGTGCTACAGGGACAGGGGAAAAAGAAAAACTGTTTTTT	CSATGTGEKEKLFF
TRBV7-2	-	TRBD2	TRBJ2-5	TGTGCCAGCAGCTCAGGGACTAGCGGGAGCCAAGAGACCCAGTACTTC	CASSSGTSGSQETQYF
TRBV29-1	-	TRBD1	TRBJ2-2	TGCAGCGTTGAAGGATTGAGGACAGGGGGCGCGGGCGGGGAGCTGTTTTTT	CSVEGLRTGGAGGELFF
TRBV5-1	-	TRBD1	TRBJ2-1	TGCGCCAGCAGCGGGACAGCTAGGTACAATGAGCAGTTCTTC	CASSGTARYNEQFF
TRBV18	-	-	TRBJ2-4	TGTGCCAGCTCCCCCGGCCTAGGAGGAAACATTCAGTACTTC	CASSPGLGGNIQYF
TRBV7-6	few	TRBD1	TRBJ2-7	TGTGCCAGCAGCTATGGACAGGGTGGCCACGAGCAGTACTTC	CASSYGQGGHEQYF
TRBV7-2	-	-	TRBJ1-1	TGTGCCAGCAGCGCTAGTCCTCGGCGGAGCACTGGAGCTTTCTTT	CASSASPRRSTGAFF
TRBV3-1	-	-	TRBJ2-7	TGTGCCAGCAGCCAAAGTAGGACCTCCCACGAGCAGTACTTC	CASSQSRTSHEQYF
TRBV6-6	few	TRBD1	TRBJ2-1	TGTGCCAGCAGTTACTGGACAGGGGGCGGAAATGAGCAGTTCTTC	CASSYWTGGGNEQFF
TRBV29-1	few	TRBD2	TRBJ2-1	TGCAGCGGAAACGGACTAGCGAATGAGCAGTTCTTC	CSGNGLANEQFF
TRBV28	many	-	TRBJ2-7	TGTGCCAGCAGTTTATCAGGACACTTTGTGACCTACGAGCAGTACTTC	CASSLSGHFVTYEQYF
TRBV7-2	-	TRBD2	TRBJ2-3	TGTGCCAGCAGCTTACTAAGGACTAGCGGGTTTAGCACAGATACGCAGTATTTT	CASSLLRTSGFSTDTQYF
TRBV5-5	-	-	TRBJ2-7	TGTGCCAGCAGCCCCATGGACAGACCCTACGAGCAGTACTTC	CASSPMDRPYEQYF
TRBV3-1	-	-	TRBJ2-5	TGTGCCAGCAGCCAAGCTAGGACAGGAGGGCAAGAGACCCAGTACTTC	CASSQARTGGQETQYF
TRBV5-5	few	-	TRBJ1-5	TGTGCCAGCAGCTTAATGAGTAGCAATCAGCCCCAGCATTTT	CASSLMSSNQPQHF
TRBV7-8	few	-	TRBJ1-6	TGTGCCAGCAGCTTGCCCCCCCGATCACCCCTCCACTTT	CASSLPPRSPLHF
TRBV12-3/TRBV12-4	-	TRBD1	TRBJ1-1	TGTGCCAGCAGTTTAGCGGGACAGGGTTCTGAAGCTTTCTTT	CASSLAGQGSEAFF
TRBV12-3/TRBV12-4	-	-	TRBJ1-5	TGTGCCAGCAGGCCTCCAGGGGCCCCCAATCAGCCCCAGCATTTT	CASRPPGAPNQPQHF
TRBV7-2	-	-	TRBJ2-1	TGTGCCAGCAGCTTAGCGACTACTGAGCAGTTCTTC	CASSLATTEQFF
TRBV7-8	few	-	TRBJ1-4	TGTGCCAGCAGACCCCGGGGGGGAGTGGGTGAAAAACTGTTTTTT	CASRPRGGVGEKLFF
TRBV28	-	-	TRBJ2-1	TGTGCCAGCAGTTTGACAACCCAGGGAAGGGGTAACAATGAGCAGTTCTTC	CASSLTTQGRGNNEQFF
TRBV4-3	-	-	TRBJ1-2	TGCGCCAGCAGCCCCATAAAGGACAGCTGGTATGGCTACACCTTC	CASSPIKDSWYGYTF
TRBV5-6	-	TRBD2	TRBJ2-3	TGTGCCAGCAGCTTGGAGCGGGACCTCACAGATACGCAGTATTTT	CASSLERDLTDTQYF
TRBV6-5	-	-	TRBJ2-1	TGTGCCAGCAGTTACTCAGGGGGACCTGAGCAGTTCTTC	CASSYSGGPEQFF
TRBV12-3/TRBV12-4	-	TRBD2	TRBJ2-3	TGTGCCAGCAGCCCCGAGACTAGCGGAGATACGCAGTATTTT	CASSPETSGDTQYF